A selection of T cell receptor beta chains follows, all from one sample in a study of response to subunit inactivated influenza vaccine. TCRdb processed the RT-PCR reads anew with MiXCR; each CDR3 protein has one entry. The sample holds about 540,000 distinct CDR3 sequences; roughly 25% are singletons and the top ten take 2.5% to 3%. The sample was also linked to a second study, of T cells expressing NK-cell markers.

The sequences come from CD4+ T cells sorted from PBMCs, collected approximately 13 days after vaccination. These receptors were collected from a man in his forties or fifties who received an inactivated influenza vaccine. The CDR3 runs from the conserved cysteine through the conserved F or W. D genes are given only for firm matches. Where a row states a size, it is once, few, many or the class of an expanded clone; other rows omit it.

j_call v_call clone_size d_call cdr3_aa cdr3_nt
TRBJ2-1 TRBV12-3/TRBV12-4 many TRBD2 CASSPSSGSPTYNEQFF TGTGCCAGCAGTCCCTCTAGCGGGAGTCCAACCTACAATGAGCAGTTCTTC
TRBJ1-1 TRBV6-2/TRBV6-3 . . CASSYGSLTGFTEAFF TGTGCCAGCAGTTACGGATCCTTGACGGGATTCACTGAAGCTTTCTTT
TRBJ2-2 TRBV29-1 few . CSGGGRGPGELFF TGCAGCGGGGGAGGCAGGGGTCCCGGGGAGCTGTTTTTT
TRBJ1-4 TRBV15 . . CATSGEKLFF TGTGCCACCAGCGGTGAAAAACTGTTTTTT
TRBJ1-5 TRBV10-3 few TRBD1 CAIRDRGAQPQHF TGTGCCATCAGGGACAGGGGGGCTCAGCCCCAGCATTTT
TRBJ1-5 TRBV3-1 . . CASSQSPGSSQHF TGTGCCAGCAGCCAGTCTCCGGGTTCTTCCCAGCATTTT
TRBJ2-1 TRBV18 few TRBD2 CASSPRGTSEGEQFF TGTGCCAGCTCACCAAGAGGGACTAGCGAAGGTGAGCAGTTCTTC
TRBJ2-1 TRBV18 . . CASSPSSKTYNEQFF TGTGCCAGCTCACCATCCTCAAAAACATACAATGAGCAGTTCTTC
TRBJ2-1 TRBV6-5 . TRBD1 CASSYSGTGRTEQFF TGTGCCAGCAGTTATTCCGGGACAGGGAGAACTGAGCAGTTCTTC
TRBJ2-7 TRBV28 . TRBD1 CASSLVTGWSYEQYF TGTGCCAGCAGTTTAGTGACAGGGTGGTCCTACGAGCAGTACTTC
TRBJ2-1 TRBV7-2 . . CASSSQTVYGGEQFF TGTGCCAGCAGCTCTCAAACAGTATACGGTGGTGAGCAGTTCTTC
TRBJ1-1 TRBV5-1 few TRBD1 CASSGGQANTEAFF TGCGCCAGCAGCGGGGGACAGGCGAACACTGAAGCTTTCTTT
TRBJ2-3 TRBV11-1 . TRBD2 CASSTGGLAGALGRDTQYF TGTGCCAGCAGCACCGGGGGACTAGCGGGGGCCCTGGGTAGAGATACGCAGTATTTT
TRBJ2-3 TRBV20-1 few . CSARETFLSDTQYF TGCAGTGCTAGAGAGACTTTCCTTTCCGATACGCAGTATTTT
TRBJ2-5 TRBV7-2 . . CASSPRRAVETQYF TGTGCCAGCAGTCCGAGAAGGGCCGTCGAGACCCAGTACTTC
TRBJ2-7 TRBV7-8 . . CASSLGGARVYEQYF TGTGCCAGCAGCTTAGGCGGTGCTAGGGTCTACGAGCAGTACTTC
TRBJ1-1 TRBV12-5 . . CASLGPEDTEAFF TGTGCTAGTCTGGGGCCGGAGGACACTGAAGCTTTCTTT
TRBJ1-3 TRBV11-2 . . CASSQGWRNTIYF TGTGCCAGCAGCCAAGGATGGAGAAACACCATATATTTT
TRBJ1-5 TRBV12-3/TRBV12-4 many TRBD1 CASSLGQLSNQPQHF TGTGCCAGCAGTTTGGGACAGCTTAGCAATCAGCCCCAGCATTTT
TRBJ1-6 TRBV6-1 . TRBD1 CASRPGQGASPLHF TGTGCCAGCAGACCGGGACAGGGAGCTTCACCCCTCCACTTT
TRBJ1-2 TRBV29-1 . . CSVEGGAYYGYTF TGCAGCGTTGAAGGGGGGGCCTACTATGGCTACACCTTC
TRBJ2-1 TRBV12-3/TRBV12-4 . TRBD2 CASSLGLVGEQFF TGTGCCAGCAGTCTTGGACTAGTTGGTGAGCAGTTCTTC
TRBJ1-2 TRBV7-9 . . CASSSMTEGYTF TGTGCCAGCAGCTCTATGACAGAGGGCTACACCTTC
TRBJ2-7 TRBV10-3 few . CAISGPNGRGSYEQYF TGTGCCATCAGTGGCCCAAATGGGAGAGGATCCTACGAGCAGTACTTC
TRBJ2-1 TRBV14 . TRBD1 CASSRIQGYTYNEQFF TGTGCCAGCAGCCGCATACAGGGGTATACCTACAATGAGCAGTTCTTC
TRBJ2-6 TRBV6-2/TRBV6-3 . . CASSRDVSLNVLTF TGTGCCAGCAGCAGGGACGTGTCGTTAAACGTCCTGACTTTC
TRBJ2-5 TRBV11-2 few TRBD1 CASSPRQGFGETQYF TGTGCCAGCAGCCCAAGACAGGGGTTCGGGGAGACCCAGTACTTC
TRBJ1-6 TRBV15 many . CATSDGYNSPLHF TGTGCCACCAGCGACGGATATAATTCACCCCTCCACTTT
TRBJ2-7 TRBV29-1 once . CSVEGGGDSYEQYF TGCAGCGTTGAAGGAGGCGGAGACTCCTACGAGCAGTACTTC
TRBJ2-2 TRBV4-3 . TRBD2 CASSQDLLAANTGELFF TGCGCCAGCAGCCAAGACCTACTAGCGGCGAACACCGGGGAGCTGTTTTTT
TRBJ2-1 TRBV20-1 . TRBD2 CSASTASGDQYNEQFF TGCAGTGCTAGTACGGCTAGCGGGGACCAATACAATGAGCAGTTCTTC
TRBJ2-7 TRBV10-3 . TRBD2 CAISDTGGGRPYEQYF TGTGCCATCAGTGACACCGGGGGCGGGAGGCCCTACGAGCAGTACTTC
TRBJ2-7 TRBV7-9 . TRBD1 CASSSPGTGSYEQYF TGTGCCAGCAGCTCCCCTGGGACAGGCTCCTACGAGCAGTACTTC
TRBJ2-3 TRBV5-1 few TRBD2 CASSLSGRSLADTQYF TGCGCCAGCAGCTTGAGCGGGAGGTCTTTGGCAGATACGCAGTATTTT
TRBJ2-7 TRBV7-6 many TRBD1 CASSLFDREYEQYF TGTGCCAGCAGCTTATTCGACAGGGAATACGAGCAGTACTTC
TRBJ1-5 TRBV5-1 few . CASSPGSGNQPQHF TGCGCCAGCAGCCCGGGGAGTGGTAATCAGCCCCAGCATTTT
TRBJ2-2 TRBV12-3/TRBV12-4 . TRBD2 CASTLGLAGYTGELFF TGTGCCAGCACTTTAGGGCTAGCGGGGTATACCGGGGAGCTGTTTTTT
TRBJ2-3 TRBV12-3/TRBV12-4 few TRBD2 CASSPRGTSGGYF TGTGCCAGCAGTCCCAGGGGGACTAGCGGGGGATATTTT
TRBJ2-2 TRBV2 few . CASTGNRLDGELFF TGTGCCAGCACTGGCAACAGGTTGGACGGGGAGCTGTTTTTT
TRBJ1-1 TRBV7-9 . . CASSLGGRPNTEAFF TGTGCCAGCAGCCTCGGGGGCAGGCCCAACACTGAAGCTTTCTTT
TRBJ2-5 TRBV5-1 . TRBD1 CASSRDRGKETQYF TGCGCCAGCAGCCGAGACAGGGGGAAAGAGACCCAGTACTTC
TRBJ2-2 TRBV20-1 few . CSARDRGGLFF TGCAGTGCTAGAGATAGGGGAGGGCTGTTTTTT
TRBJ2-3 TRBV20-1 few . CSAREALAFRADTQYF TGCAGTGCTAGAGAGGCTCTAGCGTTTCGGGCAGATACGCAGTATTTT
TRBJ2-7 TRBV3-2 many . CASSPSYRGTGGNEQYF TGTGCCAGCAGCCCCTCGTACCGCGGGACAGGGGGCAACGAGCAGTACTTC
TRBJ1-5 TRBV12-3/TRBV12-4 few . CASRGQPGQPQHF TGTGCCAGCAGGGGACAACCAGGTCAGCCCCAGCATTTT
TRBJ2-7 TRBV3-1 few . CASSRSTLYEQYF TGTGCCAGCAGCCGATCGACTCTCTACGAGCAGTACTTC
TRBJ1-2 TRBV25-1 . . CASSESAGFYGYTF TGTGCCAGCAGTGAATCGGCGGGATTCTATGGCTACACCTTC
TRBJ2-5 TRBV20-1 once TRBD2 CSARAPGTSGNQETQYF TGCAGTGCTAGAGCACCAGGGACTAGCGGGAACCAAGAGACCCAGTACTTC
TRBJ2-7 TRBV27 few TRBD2 CASSSPGGTSGRLVLEQYF TGTGCCAGCAGTTCACCGGGAGGGACTAGCGGACGACTAGTGTTAGAGCAGTACTTC
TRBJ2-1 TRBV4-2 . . CASSQEPRDPLIEQFF TGTGCCAGCAGCCAAGAGCCGAGGGACCCATTAATTGAGCAGTTCTTC
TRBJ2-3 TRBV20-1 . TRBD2 CSASSLAGVADTQYF TGCAGTGCTAGTTCGCTAGCGGGAGTAGCAGATACGCAGTATTTT
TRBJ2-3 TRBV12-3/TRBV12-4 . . CASSLMGPSTDTQYF TGTGCCAGCAGTTTAATGGGTCCTAGCACAGATACGCAGTATTTT
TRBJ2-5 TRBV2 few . CASSAQNQETQYF TGTGCCAGCAGTGCACAGAACCAAGAGACCCAGTACTTC
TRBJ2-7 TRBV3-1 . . CASSRNNYEQYF TGTGCCAGCAGCCGGAATAACTACGAGCAGTACTTC
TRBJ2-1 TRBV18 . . CASSPRDNGYWQFF TGTGCCAGCTCACCCCGGGACAATGGCTATTGGCAGTTCTTC